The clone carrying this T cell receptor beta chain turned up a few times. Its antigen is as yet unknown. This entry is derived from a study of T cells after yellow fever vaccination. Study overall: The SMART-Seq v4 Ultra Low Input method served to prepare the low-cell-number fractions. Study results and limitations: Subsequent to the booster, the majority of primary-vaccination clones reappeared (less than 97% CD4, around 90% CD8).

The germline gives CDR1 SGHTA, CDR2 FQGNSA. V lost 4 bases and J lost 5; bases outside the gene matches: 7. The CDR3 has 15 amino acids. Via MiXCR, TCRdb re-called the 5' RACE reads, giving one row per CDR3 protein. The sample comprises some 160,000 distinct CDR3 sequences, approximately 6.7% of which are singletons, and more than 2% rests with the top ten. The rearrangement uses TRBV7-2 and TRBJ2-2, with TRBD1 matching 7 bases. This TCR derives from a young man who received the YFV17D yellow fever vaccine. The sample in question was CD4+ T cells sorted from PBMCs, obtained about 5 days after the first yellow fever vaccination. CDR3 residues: CASSSRGLRTGELFF. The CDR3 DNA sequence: TGTGCCAGCAGCTCCAGGGGGTTGAGGACCGGGGAGCTGTTTTTT.